This T cell receptor beta chain was identified during a study of cytomegalovirus exposure and HLA in healthy donors (dated by TCRdb to 2015 to 2018). Regarding the study in general: In an earlier analysis of roughly 590 of the donors, 250 to 300 Gb of sequence data and roughly 100 million unique TCR beta sequences from roughly 180 million T cells were reported. An early release that covered about 600 HLA-typed donors contained around 330 gigabases of sequencing data and approximately 85 million unique TCR sequences. The genetic ancestry cluster associated with self-reported Caucasian donors included roughly four fifths of the 300 to 450 genotyped donors. The aim of the study was to test whether cataloging public T cell receptors could identify signatures of past pathogen exposure. The study used immunosequencing to profile the T cell repertoires of 666 subjects and linked those repertoires to cytomegalovirus serostatus. Besides the first cohort of roughly 660 subjects, a separate validation cohort made up of 120 different subjects was used. High-throughput TCR immunosequencing, statistical association of individual TCRs with disease status, and machine learning were combined to predict cytomegalovirus infection status. To study patterns of TCR occurrence, a later analysis re-analyzed previously published TCR beta repertoires from 550 to 800 donors and added high-resolution HLA genotyping. Rather than using new phenotypic data, the later analysis identified candidate immune exposures from TCR beta sequences and from how often those sequences occurred across donors. In an earlier analysis of over 550 of the donors, high-throughput TCR beta sequencing was used to judge whether each TCR beta V gene segment behaved as functional or pseudogenic. Donor age, sex, ethnicity and CMV serostatus were collected together with the repertoire data. Genome-wide SNP genotypes for about 65% of the 666 donors were used in a later genetic analysis, which treated that subset as a discovery cohort. All discovery cohort repertoires had been generated on a single sequencing platform. HLA typing covered class I and class II loci at four-digit resolution. The number of typed donors differed by locus: about 620-630 for A, B, C, DRB1 and DQB1; some 540 for DQA1; approximately 600 for DPA1; and roughly 490 for DPB1. About five DR-DQ haplotypes were treated as single units for association and clustering because of strong linkage in the cohort. Among approximately 370 genotyped donors of the cohort, an average of roughly 230,000 unique TCR beta nucleotide sequences was sequenced per donor, of which 15% to 20% were non-productive. General conclusions and limits of the study: Linkage disequilibrium might explain the correlated functional status among segregating V segments, but an unknown experimental factor could not be ruled out. The 87-base-pair reads could not distinguish some IMGT-functional V segments, including TRBV6-2 and TRBV6-3, so those segments were excluded. It was suggested by the authors that the approach could potentially be generalized to other disease states and immunological phenotypes. The classifier was reported to diagnose cytomegalovirus status with high specificity and sensitivity in both the original cohort and the validation cohort. The presence/absence analyses assumed that sequencing depth was roughly uniform across donors, and that assumption may not be true. When HLA alleles, especially DR and DQ, strongly co-occurred, TCR associations were difficult to assign to individual alleles. A further reported finding was that TCR beta sequences accurately predicted the HLA-A and HLA-B alleles for most subjects in the first cohort. According to a later analysis, TCR association rates differed among HLA loci, with DRB1 alleles showing the most associated TCRs and HLA-C alleles showing the fewest. In vitro tests confirmed that a few of the cytomegalovirus-associated TCR beta chains recognize cytomegalovirus antigens. A group of highly shared sequence variants was considered likely to be a technical artifact of the sequencing pipeline. A later analysis found that most CMV-associated TCR beta chains appeared HLA-restricted, with HLA associations seemingly driven largely by CMV exposure. In this cohort, only TCR beta chains were sequenced, and detectable features were limited by the absence of alpha or paired-chain data. Broadly in line with IMGT annotations, most TCR beta V segments showed up in productive rearrangements about 90% or about 30% of the time in an earlier analysis of around 550 of the donors. In a later genetic analysis, a missense DCLRE1C variant was associated with V-gene and J-gene trimming of TCR beta chains, and the association was replicated in an independent cohort. HLA typing was unavailable for some donors at each locus, so association tests used only the typed subset. In a later analysis, HLA-associated TCR beta chains were found to be more clonally expanded and to have lower generation probabilities than equally common non-associated chains. A later analysis associated about 17,000 TCR beta sequences with specific HLA alleles at a false discovery rate of 0.05. Most TCR sequences were seen in very few donors, while some public TCRs were found in many individuals. According to a later genetic analysis, donors in an Asian-associated ancestry cluster had fewer N-insertions in productive TCRs than the approximately 650-donor mean. In a later analysis, several top co-occurrence clusters were reported to appear linked to parvovirus B19, influenza, CMV and Epstein-Barr virus. The only immune exposure information available for the cohort was CMV serostatus. In the study, around 160 TCR beta chains were listed as associated with cytomegalovirus. Because counts were too low, roughly 17 rarely observed V segments, including chromosome 9 orphons, were left out of the earlier analysis of a few hundred of the donors.

In total, fewer than 750 healthy bone marrow donors made up the cohort. At the time of sampling, all cohort members were nominally healthy, though unrecorded immune exposures were likely present. The donor was CMV seronegative and was included in the group of a few hundred seronegative cohort members. Each donor provided a peripheral blood sample, and peripheral blood mononuclear cells were used for TCR beta sequencing. Genomic DNA was extracted from the blood cell samples with the Qiagen DNeasy Blood Extraction Kit. Sequences MNHNS (CDR1) and SASEGT (CDR2) are obtained from the germline V gene. The CDR3 sequence holds 15 residues, the cysteine and phenylalanine included. Kept here is only the CDR3 DNA, which spans 45 bases and is read in frame from base 1. V and J are trimmed by 6 bases and 2 bases, and the gene matches miss 6 bases of the junction. A remark on this clone: The antigen this receptor binds is unknown. Nothing much larger sits one base from this clone, and base qualities are not available.

Libraries were made using the immunoSEQ multiplex PCR assay. The multiplex PCR relied on a mix of 60 forward primers for TCR Vbeta segments and 13 reverse primers for TCR Jbeta segments. The CDR3 region of rearranged TCR beta genes was amplified from genomic DNA with a multiplex PCR assay. The Illumina HiSeq System was used to sequence the amplified TCR beta libraries as 87-base-pair reads. Regarding the original processing steps: In a later analysis, some 80 million unique TCR beta chains were counted across the roughly 670 repertoires, and roughly 11 million of these chains were shared by at least two donors. To remove PCR and sequencing errors, raw reads were error-corrected and collapsed into unique sequences using a nearest-neighbor algorithm that merged closely related sequences. To assign V, D and J gene segments, CDR3 sequences were aligned to IMGT reference sequences. For a sequence to be retained, a match of at least six nucleotides to both a V gene segment and a J gene segment was required. Rearrangements were classified as productive when the CDR3 lacked stop codons and remained in frame with V and J, and all other rearrangements were classified as non-productive. CDR3 was defined according to IMGT convention as the region running from the second conserved V-encoded cysteine to the conserved J-encoded phenylalanine. In an earlier analysis of approximately 500 of the donors, sequences lacking an unambiguous match to a single V gene segment were excluded. An earlier analysis of a few hundred of the donors classified V segments as functional when productive rearrangements were above 56.7% and as segregating when the standard deviation between donors was above 5%. A statistical classification framework was built for diagnosing cytomegalovirus status from the catalog of TCR beta chain sequences. A later analysis assigned V and J genes by comparing TCR nucleotide sequences with IMGT/GENE-DB human TR gene sequences. The TCRdist pipeline was used in a later analysis to assign CDR3 sequences and most-parsimonious VDJ recombination scenarios. In a later analysis, every TCR beta chain was defined by the combination of its CDR3 amino acid sequence and its V-gene family, and reads without a unique V-gene family were dropped. In a later analysis, 450 to 600 highly shared, low-generation-probability nucleotide sequences were removed to address suspected cross-contamination and a sequencing artifact. In a later analysis, a clonal expansion index was calculated for each public chain from normalized within-repertoire ranks of inferred template counts. In a later analysis, generation probabilities were computed with a VDJ recombination model fitted to out-of-frame rearrangements, and the resulting probabilities were checked against IGoR. Hypergeometric tests were used in a later analysis to score TCR-TCR, TCR-HLA and TCR-CMV co-occurrence, with a repertoire-size bias correction applied to the TCR pairs. False discovery rates were estimated in a later analysis by permuting HLA or CMV assignments 20 times. In a later analysis, co-occurring TCRs were grouped using DBSCAN, and TCRdist sequence similarity was added for clustering within HLA-allele-positive subsets. Repertoires with fewer than 30,000 or more than 120,000 public chains were left out of co-occurrence clustering, as were a handful of repertoires with anomalous nucleotide sharing. The immuneACCESS repertoire file appears here via TCRdb, limited to in-frame rearrangements. These files lack a portion of the clones; in checked studies, under half of the deficit traces to unresolved V genes, and the cause of the others is not known. The DNA gave D and trimming, while V, J and clone size come from that table. The sample table records about 120,000 clones; over 60% of these occur just once. The top ten clones comprise 1.2% of the sample.

The clonotype was recovered from a female donor in good health and CMV-seronegative. The rearrangement joined TRBV6-1 to TRBJ1-5, and 8 bases in between align with TRBD1. The sequenced sample consisted of PBMCs. The DNA is as follows: TGTGCCAGCAGCCCTCAGGGGGCCCGCAATCAGCCCCAGCATTTT. Its translation is CASSPQGARNQPQHF.